The present T cell receptor (beta chain) was sequenced within a study of read filtering for tumor transcriptome and immune sequencing. This library used approximately 390 ng RNA and molecular barcoded adaptors spanning alpha/delta and beta/gamma chains. MiXCR was run by TCRdb on the reads, yielding one entry per CDR3 protein. The sample holds about 130,000 distinct CDR3 sequences, over 10% seen once. This clonotype occurred many times. The germline gives CDR1 SEHNR, CDR2 FQNEAQ (reference sequence). J gave up 1 base and V 5 bases, and 15 bases lay outside the gene matches. This CDR3 contains 19 residues.

The source is a donor aged 40 or older with multiple myeloma. The rearrangement links TRBV7-9 to TRBJ2-1; TRBD1 matches 9 bases. The sequencing sample was made of a population of CD138-negative cells sorted from bone marrow. This chain's CDR3 is CASSPMGTGGFQSYNEQFF. The CDR3 DNA is TGTGCCAGCAGCCCAATGGGAACAGGGGGCTTTCAGTCCTACAATGAGCAGTTCTTC.